Here is one T cell receptor (beta chain) with its context. The sample comes from a study of early T cells in non-severe SARS-CoV-2 infection. Trimming took off 1 base at V and 0 bases at J, with 7 bases between the two ends. The CDR3 sequence is 15 residues long. TCRdb redid the calling of the 5' RACE reads with MiXCR, one entry per CDR3 protein. The sample has just under 45,000 distinct CDR3 sequences; roughly a tenth are singletons. The sequence derives from an adult who was a healthcare worker with PCR-confirmed SARS-CoV-2 infection or an uninfected control (not recorded which). The material sequenced was whole blood. The chain carries TRBV12-3 or TRBV12-4 and TRBJ1-3; no definite D call. The chain's CDR3 is CASSLVSASGNTIYF. The CDR3 nucleotides are TGTGCCAGCAGTTTAGTTTCAGCCTCTGGAAACACCATATATTTT.